One and the same sample provided the 8 T cell receptor beta chains below, sequenced in a study of T cell responses to AZD1222 COVID-19 vaccine (dated by TCRdb to the early 2020s). Read against the paper, the sample's time point label means: about 28 days (+/-7) after the second vaccine dose. Libraries were constructed by the immunoSEQ multiplex PCR assay. TCRdb retrieved this table from immuneACCESS and kept in-frame rearrangements only. Not all clones are present; in checked studies, unresolved V genes account for under half, and no reason is known for the remainder. The sample records 100,000 to 150,000 clones, approximately 91% of which are singletons. Around 1% of the sample is held by the ten biggest clonotypes. Material: peripheral blood, obtained 28 days after the second AZD1222 dose. Receptors were obtained from an adult who received the AZD1222 COVID-19 vaccine.

The chain employs TRBV27 and TRBJ2-3; D is perhaps TRBD1 (8 bases). Per the germline V gene, CDR1 is MNHEY and CDR2 is SMNVEV (reference sequence). V was trimmed by 6 bases and J by 5 bases, leaving 15 bases between them. The CDR3 contains 14 residues. CDR3 sequence: CASSTGGGRDTQYF. The DNA for the CDR3 is TGTGCCAGCAGCACAGGGGGAGGGAGAGATACGCAGTATTTT.

The genes are TRBV15 and TRBJ1-5; a possible D gene is TRBD1 (5 bases). Germline-derived CDR1 and CDR2 are LNHNV and YYDKDF (reference sequence). The CDR3 extends over 16 amino acids. The germline V and J ends were trimmed by 3 bases and 1 base, with 13 bases remaining between them. CDR3 coding DNA: TGTGCCACCAGCAGGCGAGCCCCAGGGAGCAATCAGCCCCAGCATTTT. It encodes CATSRRAPGSNQPQHF.

V is TRBV7-8 and J is TRBJ1-2; D not resolved. The V gene's germline CDR1 is SGHVS and CDR2 FQNEAQ. This CDR3 has 18 residues. V was clipped by 0 bases and J by 2 bases, with 19 bases between them. The CDR3 DNA follows: TGTGCCAGCAGCTTAGCGCGGCTCCCGCGGTCTTTAAACTATGGCTACACCTTC. It translates to CASSLARLPRSLNYGYTF.

V usage is TRBV27 and J usage is TRBJ1-1, with 10 bases matching TRBD1. Losses at the gene ends were 6 bases for V and 5 bases for J; bases not matched to a gene: 6. The CDR3 is made up of 14 amino acids. Germline V gives CDR1 MNHEY, CDR2 SMNVEV (reference sequence). Written as DNA, the CDR3 is TGTGCCAGCAGATACCGACAGGGGGCAACTGAAGCTTTCTTT. The encoded protein is CASRYRQGATEAFF.

For this clone: One end of the junction varies from germline; a read error may be responsible. The chain links TRBV5-8 to TRBJ1-1; no clear D. The length of the CDR3 is 13 residues. Germline assignment: CDR1 SGHTS and CDR2 YDEGEE. The CDR3 nucleotides read TGTGCCAGCAGCTTGGGGAGGGTCTCTGAATCTTTCTTT. Protein product: CASSLGRVSESFF.

The rearrangement uses TRBV28 and TRBJ2-2, with D unclear. This CDR3 contains 12 residues. CDR1 and CDR2 from the germline V gene are MDHEN and SYDVKM. Between the trimmed V and J ends, which lost 0 bases and 6 bases, there was a span of 2 bases. CDR3 DNA: TGTGCCAGCAGTTTATGGCCCGGGGAGCTGTTTTTT. This translates into CASSLWPGELFF.

The chain links TRBV5-1 to TRBJ1-3; 8 nucleotides agree with TRBD1. Germline lookup yields CDR1 SGHRS and CDR2 YFSETQ. There are 17 residues in the CDR3. The trim removed 5 bases at V and 0 bases at J, leaving 10 bases unmatched. CDR3: CASRAIGDRSSGNTIYF. CDR3 nucleotides: TGCGCCAGCAGAGCAATCGGGGACAGGTCCTCTGGAAACACCATATATTTT.

The chain carries TRBV7-8 and TRBJ2-7; 9 nucleotides line up with TRBD2. Losses at the gene ends were 1 base for V and 2 bases for J; bases not matched to a gene: 3. The CDR3 is 15 amino acids. The V gene's germline CDR1 is SGHVS and CDR2 FQNEAQ. For the CDR3, the DNA is TGTGCCAGCAGCTTAGGCGGGGGGGCCGCCTACGAGCAGTACTTC. Translating it yields CASSLGGGAAYEQYF.